This TCR beta chain came from a study of T cells in localized non-small cell lung cancer. Overall study findings and caveats: Longer overall survival accompanied higher blood T cell density.

Between the trimmed V and J ends, which lost 7 bases and 0 bases, there was a span of 10 bases. The germline V gene has CDR1 WSHSY and CDR2 SAAADI. The CDR3 has 14 residues. In regard to this clone: Its specificity is unknown.

The data were produced by immunoSEQ multiplex PCR, yet TCRdb's version contains in-frame clones alone and is incomplete. The table shows more than 25,000 clones, with roughly 91% occurring only once. This receptor was taken from an older female donor with stage III squamous cell lung carcinoma. J is TRBJ1-3 and V is TRBV10-2, with TRBD1 as a possible D gene (5 bases). The sample here was peripheral blood, taken before any cancer treatment. For the CDR3, the DNA is TGCGCCAGCAAGCAGGGAAACTCTGGAAACACCATATATTTT. It translates to CASKQGNSGNTIYF.